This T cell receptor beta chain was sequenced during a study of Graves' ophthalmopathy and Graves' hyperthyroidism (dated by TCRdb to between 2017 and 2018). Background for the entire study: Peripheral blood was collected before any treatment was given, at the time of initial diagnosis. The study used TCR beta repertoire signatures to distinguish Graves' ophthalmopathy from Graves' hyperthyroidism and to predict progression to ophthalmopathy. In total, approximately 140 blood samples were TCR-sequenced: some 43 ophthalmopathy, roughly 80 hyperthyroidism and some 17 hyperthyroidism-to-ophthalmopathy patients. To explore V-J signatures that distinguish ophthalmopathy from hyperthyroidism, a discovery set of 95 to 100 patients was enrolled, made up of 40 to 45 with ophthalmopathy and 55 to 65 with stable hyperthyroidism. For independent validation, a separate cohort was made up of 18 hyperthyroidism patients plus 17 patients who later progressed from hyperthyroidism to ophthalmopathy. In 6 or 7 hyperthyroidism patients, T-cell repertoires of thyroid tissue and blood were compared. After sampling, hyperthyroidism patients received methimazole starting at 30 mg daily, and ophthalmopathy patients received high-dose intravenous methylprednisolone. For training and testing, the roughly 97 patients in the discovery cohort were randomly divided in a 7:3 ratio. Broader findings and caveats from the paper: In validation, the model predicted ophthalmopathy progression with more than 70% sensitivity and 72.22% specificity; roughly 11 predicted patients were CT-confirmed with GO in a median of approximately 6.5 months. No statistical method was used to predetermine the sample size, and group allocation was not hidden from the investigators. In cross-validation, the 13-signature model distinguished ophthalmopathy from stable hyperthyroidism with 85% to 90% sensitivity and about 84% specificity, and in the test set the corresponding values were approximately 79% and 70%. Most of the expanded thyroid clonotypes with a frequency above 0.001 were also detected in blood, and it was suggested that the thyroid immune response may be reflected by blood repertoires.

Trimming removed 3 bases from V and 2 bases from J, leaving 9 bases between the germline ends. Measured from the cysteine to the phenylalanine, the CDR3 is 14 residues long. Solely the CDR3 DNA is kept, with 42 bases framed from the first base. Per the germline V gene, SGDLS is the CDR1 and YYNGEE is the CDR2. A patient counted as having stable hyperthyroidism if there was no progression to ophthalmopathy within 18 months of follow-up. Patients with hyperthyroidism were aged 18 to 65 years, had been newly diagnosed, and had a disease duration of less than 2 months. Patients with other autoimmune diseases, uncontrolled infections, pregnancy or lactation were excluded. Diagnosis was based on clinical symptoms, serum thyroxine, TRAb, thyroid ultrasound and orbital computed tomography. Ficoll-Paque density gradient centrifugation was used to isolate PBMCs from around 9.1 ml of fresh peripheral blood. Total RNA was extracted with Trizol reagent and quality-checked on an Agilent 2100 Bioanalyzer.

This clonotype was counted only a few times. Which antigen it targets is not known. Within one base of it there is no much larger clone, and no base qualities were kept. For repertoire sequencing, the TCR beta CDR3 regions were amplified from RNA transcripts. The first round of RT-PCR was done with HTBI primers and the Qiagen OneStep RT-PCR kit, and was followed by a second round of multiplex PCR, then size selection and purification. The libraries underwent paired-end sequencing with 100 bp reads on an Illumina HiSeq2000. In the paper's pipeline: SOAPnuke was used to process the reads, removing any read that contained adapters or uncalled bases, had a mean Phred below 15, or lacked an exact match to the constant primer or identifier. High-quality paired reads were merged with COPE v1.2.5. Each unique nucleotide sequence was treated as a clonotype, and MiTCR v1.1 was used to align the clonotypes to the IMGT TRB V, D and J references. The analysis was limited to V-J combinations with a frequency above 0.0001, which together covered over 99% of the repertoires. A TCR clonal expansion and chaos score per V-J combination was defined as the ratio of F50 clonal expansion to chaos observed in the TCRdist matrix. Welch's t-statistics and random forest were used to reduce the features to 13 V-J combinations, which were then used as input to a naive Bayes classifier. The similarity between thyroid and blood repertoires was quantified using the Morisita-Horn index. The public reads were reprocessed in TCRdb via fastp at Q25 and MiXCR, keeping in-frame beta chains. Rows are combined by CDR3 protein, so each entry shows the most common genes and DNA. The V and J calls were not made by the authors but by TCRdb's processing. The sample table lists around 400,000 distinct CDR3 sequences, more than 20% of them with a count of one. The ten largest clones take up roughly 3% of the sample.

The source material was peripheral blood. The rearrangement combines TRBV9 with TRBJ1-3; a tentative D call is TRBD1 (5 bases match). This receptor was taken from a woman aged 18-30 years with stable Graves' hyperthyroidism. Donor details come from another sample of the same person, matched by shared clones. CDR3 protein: CASSGGTTGNTIYF. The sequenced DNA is TGTGCCAGCAGCGGTGGGACGACTGGAAACACCATATATTTT.